This record looks at one T cell receptor (beta chain) sequence and its context. V was pared by 3 bases and J by 6 bases, with 5 bases of the junction left unmatched. CDR1 SGDLS and CDR2 YYNGEE come from the germline V gene. The CDR3 extends over 13 amino acids. The data were obtained in a study of PD-1 blockade in classical Hodgkin lymphoma. Libraries were prepared by immunoSEQ multiplex PCR; TCRdb keeps only in-frame clonotypes and omits some of them. Of roughly 92,000 clones listed, roughly 92% are singletons. Relapse was seen in all patients after autologous stem cell transplantation, and brentuximab vedotin exposure was variable.

The receptor comes from a human donor with classical Hodgkin lymphoma. The starting material was peripheral blood mononuclear cells (PBMCs), obtained at baseline. This chain uses TRBV9 with TRBJ2-5; TRBD2 matches at 7 bases. The CDR3: CASSAGGLQTQYF. The CDR3, as DNA: TGTGCCAGCAGCGCGGGGGGTCTGCAGACCCAGTACTTC. Drawing the rest from reference TRBV9 and TRBJ2-5, the complete variable domain is DSGVTQTPKHLITATGQRVTLRCSPRSGDLSVYWYQQSLDQGLQFLIQYYNGEERAKGNILERFSAQQFPDLHSELNLSSLELGDSALYFCASSAGGLQTQYFGPGTRLLVL.